These 2 T cell receptor beta chains were sequenced from one sample in a study of T cells in Graves' hyperthyroidism and ophthalmopathy. Amplified regions were TCR beta CDR3 sequences from RNA transcripts. A first-round RT-PCR of the TCR CDR3 used the HTBI primer set. TCRdb ran MiXCR on the multiplex PCR reads and lists one entry per CDR3 protein. In the table there are approximately 640,000 distinct CDR3 sequences, 15% to 20% of which are singletons. Sample: blood. The source of these receptors is a young woman with Graves' hyperthyroidism.

This clonotype was detected ten times or more. The chain has TRBV7-2 and TRBJ2-7; TRBD2 matches 7 bases. J gave up 7 bases and V 1 base, and 10 bases lay outside the gene matches. The CDR3 has 15 residues. Germline lookup yields CDR1 SGHTA and CDR2 FQGNSA. The DNA of the CDR3 is TGTGCCAGCAGCTTAGTAATCGTGGGGGGGTTGGAGCAGTACTTC. Protein product: CASSLVIVGGLEQYF.

A note on this clonotype: This could be a read error, since a much larger clone is one nucleotide away. The rearrangement links TRBV11-2 to TRBJ1-2, with D uncertain. The CDR3 covers 15 residues. Germline V gene sequence: CDR1 SGHAT, CDR2 FQNNGV. The CDR3 loop is CASSLSHDPNYGYIF. DNA for the CDR3: TGTGCCAGCAGCCTCTCTCACGACCCTAACTATGGCTACATCTTC.